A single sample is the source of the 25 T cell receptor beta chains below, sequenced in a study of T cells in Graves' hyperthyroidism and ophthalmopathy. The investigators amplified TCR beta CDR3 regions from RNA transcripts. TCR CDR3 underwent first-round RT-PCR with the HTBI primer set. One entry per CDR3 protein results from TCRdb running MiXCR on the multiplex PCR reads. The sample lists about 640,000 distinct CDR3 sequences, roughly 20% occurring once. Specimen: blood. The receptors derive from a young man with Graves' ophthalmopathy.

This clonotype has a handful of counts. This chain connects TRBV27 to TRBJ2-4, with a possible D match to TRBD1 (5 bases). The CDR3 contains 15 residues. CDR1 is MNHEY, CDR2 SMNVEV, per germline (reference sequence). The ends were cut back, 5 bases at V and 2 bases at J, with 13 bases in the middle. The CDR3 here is CASSIQGWPKNIQYF. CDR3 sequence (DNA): TGTGCCAGCAGTATTCAGGGCTGGCCCAAAAACATTCAGTACTTC.

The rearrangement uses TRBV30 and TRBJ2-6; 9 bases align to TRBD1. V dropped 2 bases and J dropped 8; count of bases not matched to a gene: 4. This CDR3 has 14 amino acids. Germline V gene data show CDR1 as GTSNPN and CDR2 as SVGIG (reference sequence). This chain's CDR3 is CAWSLGTGTNVLTF. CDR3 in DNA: TGTGCCTGGAGTTTAGGGACAGGGACCAACGTCCTGACTTTC. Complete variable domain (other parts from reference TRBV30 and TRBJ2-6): SQTIHQWPATLVQPVGSPLSLECTVEGTSNPNLYWYRQAAGRGLQLLFYSVGIGQISSEVPQNLSASRPQDRQFILSSKKLLLSDSGFYLCAWSLGTGTNVLTFGAGSRLTVL.

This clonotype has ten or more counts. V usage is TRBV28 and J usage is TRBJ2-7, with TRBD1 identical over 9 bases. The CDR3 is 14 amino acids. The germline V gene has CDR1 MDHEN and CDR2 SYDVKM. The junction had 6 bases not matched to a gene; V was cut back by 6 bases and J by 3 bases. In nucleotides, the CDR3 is TGTGCCAGCAGAATAAACAGGGGGCTCTACGAGCAGTACTTC. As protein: CASRINRGLYEQYF.

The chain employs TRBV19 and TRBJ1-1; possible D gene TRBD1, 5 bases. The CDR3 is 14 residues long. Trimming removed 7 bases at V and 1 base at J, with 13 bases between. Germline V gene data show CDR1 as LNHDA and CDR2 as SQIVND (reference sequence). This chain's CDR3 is CASKISGGNTEAFF. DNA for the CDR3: TGTGCCAGTAAAATATCGGGGGGGAACACTGAAGCTTTCTTT.

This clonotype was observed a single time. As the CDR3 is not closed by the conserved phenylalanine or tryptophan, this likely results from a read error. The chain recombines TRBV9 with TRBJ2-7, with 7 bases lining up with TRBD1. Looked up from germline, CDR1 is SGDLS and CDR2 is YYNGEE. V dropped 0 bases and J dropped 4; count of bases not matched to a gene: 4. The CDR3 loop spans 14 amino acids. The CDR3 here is CASSVGDSSYEQYL. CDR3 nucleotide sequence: TGTGCCAGCAGCGTAGGGGACAGCTCTTACGAGCAGTACCTC.

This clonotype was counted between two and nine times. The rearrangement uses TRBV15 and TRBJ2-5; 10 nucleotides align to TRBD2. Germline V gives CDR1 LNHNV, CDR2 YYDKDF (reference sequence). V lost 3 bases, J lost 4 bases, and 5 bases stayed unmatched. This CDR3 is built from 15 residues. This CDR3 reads CATSSLAGVRETQYF. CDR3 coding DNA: TGTGCCACCAGCAGCCTAGCGGGAGTACGAGAGACCCAGTACTTC.

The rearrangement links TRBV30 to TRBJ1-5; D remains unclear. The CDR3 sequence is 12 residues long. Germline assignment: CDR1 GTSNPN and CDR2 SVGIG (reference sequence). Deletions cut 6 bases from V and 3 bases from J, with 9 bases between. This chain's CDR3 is CACAEFNQPQHF. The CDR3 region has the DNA TGTGCCTGTGCCGAATTCAATCAGCCCCAGCATTTT. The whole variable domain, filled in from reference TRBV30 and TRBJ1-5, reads SQTIHQWPATLVQPVGSPLSLECTVEGTSNPNLYWYRQAAGRGLQLLFYSVGIGQISSEVPQNLSASRPQDRQFILSSKKLLLSDSGFYLCACAEFNQPQHFGDGTRLSIL.

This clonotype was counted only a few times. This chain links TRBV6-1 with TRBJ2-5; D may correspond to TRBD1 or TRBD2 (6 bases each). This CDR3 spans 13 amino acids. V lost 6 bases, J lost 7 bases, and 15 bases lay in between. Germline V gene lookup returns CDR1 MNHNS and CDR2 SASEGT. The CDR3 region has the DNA TGTGCCAGCAGGCCCGGGGGCATAGGGACCCAGTACTTC. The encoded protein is CASRPGGIGTQYF.

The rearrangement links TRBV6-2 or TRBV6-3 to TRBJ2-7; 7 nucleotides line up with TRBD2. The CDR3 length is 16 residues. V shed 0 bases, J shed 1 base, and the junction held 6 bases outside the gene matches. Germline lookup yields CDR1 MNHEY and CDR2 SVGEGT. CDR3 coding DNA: TGTGCCAGCAGTTACTCAGGCGGGAGAGGATCCTACGAGCAGTACTTC. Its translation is CASSYSGGRGSYEQYF.

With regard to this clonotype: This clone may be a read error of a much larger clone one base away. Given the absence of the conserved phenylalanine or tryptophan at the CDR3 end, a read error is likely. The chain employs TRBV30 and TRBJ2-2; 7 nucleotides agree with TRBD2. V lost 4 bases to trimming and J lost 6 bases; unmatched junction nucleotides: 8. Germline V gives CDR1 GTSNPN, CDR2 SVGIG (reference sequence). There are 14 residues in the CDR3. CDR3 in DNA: TGTGCCTGGACGGGTGGGGAGGGAGCCGGGGAGCTGTTTATT. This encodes CAWTGGEGAGELFI.

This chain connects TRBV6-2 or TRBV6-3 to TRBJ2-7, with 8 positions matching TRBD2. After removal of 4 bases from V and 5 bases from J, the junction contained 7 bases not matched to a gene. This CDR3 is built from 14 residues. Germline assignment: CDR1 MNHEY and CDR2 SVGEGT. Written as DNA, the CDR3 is TGTGCCAGCAGTTCCCGGGAGGGGCGACACGAGCAGTACTTC. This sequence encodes CASSSREGRHEQYF.

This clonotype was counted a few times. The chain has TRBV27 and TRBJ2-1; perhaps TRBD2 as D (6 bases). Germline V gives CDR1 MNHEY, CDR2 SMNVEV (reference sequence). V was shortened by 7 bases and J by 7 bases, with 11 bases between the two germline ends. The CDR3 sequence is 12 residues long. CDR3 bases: TGTGCCAGCACGGGCGGGGTAAATGAGCAGTTCTTC. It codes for CASTGGVNEQFF.

The CDR3 loop is CASSYRQGSSYNEQFF. CDR3 DNA: TGTGCCAGCAGTTACCGCCAGGGGAGCTCCTACAATGAGCAGTTCTTC. J is TRBJ2-1 and V is TRBV28, with D perhaps matching TRBD1 (6 bases). Germline V gives CDR1 MDHEN, CDR2 SYDVKM. With 4 bases removed from V and 0 bases from J, the gap between germline ends came to 13 bases. The CDR3 runs 16 residues.

This chain's CDR3 is CASTTSGGEQYF. The CDR3 DNA follows: TGTGCCAGCACCACTAGCGGAGGGGAGCAGTACTTC. This chain joins TRBV27 and TRBJ2-7; 8 positions agree with TRBD2. Germline CDR1 is MNHEY and CDR2 is SMNVEV (reference sequence). V lost 7 bases and J lost 7; bases outside the gene matches: 6. The CDR3 totals 12 residues.

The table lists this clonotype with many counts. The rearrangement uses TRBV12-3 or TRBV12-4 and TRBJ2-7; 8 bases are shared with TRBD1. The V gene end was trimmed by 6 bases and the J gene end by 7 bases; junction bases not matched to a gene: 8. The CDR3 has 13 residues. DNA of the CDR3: TGTGCCAGCAGGGGACAGGCCCTTGGGGAGCAGTACTTC. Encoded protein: CASRGQALGEQYF.

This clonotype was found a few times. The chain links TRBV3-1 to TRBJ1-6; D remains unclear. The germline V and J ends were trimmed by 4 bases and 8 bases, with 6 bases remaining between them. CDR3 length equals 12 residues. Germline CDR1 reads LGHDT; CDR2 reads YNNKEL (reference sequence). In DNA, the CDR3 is TGTGCCAGCAGCCGCGAGTATTCACCCCTCCACTTT. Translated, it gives CASSREYSPLHF. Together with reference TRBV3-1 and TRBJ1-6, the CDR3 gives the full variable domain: DTAVSQTPKYLVTQMGNDKSIKCEQNLGHDTMYWYKQDSKKFLKIMFSYNNKELIINETVPNRFSPKSPDKAHLNLHINSLELGDSAVYFCASSREYSPLHFGNGTRLTVT.

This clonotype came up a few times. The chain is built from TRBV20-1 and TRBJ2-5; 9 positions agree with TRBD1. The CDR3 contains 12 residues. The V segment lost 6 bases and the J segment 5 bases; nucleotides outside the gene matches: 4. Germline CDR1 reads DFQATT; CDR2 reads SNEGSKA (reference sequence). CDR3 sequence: CSARTGDETQYF. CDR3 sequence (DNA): TGCAGTGCGCGGACAGGGGACGAGACCCAGTACTTC.

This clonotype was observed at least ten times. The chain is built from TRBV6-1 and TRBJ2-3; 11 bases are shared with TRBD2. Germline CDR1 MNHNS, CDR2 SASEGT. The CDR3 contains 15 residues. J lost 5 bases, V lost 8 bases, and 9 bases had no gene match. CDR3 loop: CASGTLAGVGDTQYF. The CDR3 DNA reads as TGTGCCAGCGGGACACTAGCGGGAGTTGGAGATACGCAGTATTTT.

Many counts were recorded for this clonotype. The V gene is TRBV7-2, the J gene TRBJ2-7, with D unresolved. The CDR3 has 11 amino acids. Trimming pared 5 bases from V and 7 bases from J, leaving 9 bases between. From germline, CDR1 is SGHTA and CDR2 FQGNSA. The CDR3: CASSRSIEQYF. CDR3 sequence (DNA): TGTGCCAGCAGCCGATCGATTGAGCAGTACTTC.

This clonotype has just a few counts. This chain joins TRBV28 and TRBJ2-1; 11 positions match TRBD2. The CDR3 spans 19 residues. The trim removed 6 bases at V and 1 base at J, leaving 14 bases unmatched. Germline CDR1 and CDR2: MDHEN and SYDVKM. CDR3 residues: CASSSQTITSGRSYNEQFF. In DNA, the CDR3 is TGTGCCAGCAGCTCCCAAACCATCACTAGCGGGAGATCCTACAATGAGCAGTTCTTC.

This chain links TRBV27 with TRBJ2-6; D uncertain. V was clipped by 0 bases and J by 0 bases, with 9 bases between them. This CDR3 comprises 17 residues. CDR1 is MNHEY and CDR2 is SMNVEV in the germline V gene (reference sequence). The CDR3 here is CASSLSQGISGANVLTF. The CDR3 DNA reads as TGTGCCAGCAGTTTATCTCAAGGTATCTCTGGGGCCAACGTCCTGACTTTC.

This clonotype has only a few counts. The CDR3 spells CASSPAGVSYNEQFF. The CDR3 DNA is TGCGCCAGCAGCCCAGCGGGAGTATCCTACAATGAGCAGTTCTTC. The V gene is TRBV5-1, the J gene TRBJ2-1; 8 nucleotides line up with TRBD2. CDR3 size: 15 residues. Per germline, CDR1 SGHRS and CDR2 YFSETQ. The junction had 4 bases not matched to a gene; V was cut back by 4 bases and J by 1 base.

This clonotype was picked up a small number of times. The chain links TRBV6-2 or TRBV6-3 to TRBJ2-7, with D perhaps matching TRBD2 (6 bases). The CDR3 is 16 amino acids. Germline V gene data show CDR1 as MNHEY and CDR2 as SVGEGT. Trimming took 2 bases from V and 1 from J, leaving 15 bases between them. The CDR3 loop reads CASSYPTSAASYEQYF. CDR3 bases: TGTGCCAGCAGTTACCCGACTAGTGCTGCTTCCTACGAGCAGTACTTC.

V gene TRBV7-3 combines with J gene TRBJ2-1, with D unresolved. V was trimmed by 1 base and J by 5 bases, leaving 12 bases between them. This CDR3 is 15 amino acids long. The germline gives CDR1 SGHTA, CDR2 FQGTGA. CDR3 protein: CASSLMAVADNEQFF. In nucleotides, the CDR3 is TGTGCCAGCAGCTTAATGGCGGTCGCCGACAATGAGCAGTTCTTC.

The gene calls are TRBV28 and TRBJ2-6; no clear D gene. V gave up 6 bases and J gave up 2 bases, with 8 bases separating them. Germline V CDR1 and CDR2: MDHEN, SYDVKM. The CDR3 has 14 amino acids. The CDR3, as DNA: TGTGCCAGCAGCTTCTTAGCTGGGGCCAACGTCCTGACTTTC. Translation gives CASSFLAGANVLTF.